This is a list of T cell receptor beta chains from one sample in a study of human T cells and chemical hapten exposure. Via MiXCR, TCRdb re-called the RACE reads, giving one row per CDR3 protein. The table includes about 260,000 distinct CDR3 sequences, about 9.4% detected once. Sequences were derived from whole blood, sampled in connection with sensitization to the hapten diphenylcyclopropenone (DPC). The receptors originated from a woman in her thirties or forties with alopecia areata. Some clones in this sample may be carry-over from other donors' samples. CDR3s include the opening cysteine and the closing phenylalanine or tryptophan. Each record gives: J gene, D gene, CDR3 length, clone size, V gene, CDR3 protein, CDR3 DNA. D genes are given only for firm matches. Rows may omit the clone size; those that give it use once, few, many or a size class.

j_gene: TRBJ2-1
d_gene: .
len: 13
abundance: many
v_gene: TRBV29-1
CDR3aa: CSVDPSRGDEQFF
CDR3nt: TGCAGCGTTGACCCTAGCCGAGGGGATGAGCAGTTCTTC

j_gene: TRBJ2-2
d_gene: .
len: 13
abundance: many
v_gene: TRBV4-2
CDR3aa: CASSQDTAGELFF
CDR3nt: TGTGCCAGCAGCCAAGATACGGCGGGGGAGCTGTTTTTT

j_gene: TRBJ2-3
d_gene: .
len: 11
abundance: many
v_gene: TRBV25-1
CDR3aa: CASSEVDTQYF
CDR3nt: TGTGCCAGCAGTGAAGTTGATACGCAGTATTTT

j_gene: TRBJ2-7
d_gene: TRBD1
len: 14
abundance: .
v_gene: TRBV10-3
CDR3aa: CATKTGQSSYEQYF
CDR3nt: TGTGCCACCAAAACGGGACAGTCATCCTACGAGCAGTACTTC

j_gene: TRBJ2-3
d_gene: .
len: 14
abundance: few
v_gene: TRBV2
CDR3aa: CASSPLWGADTQYF
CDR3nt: TGTGCCAGCAGCCCTCTCTGGGGGGCAGATACGCAGTATTTT

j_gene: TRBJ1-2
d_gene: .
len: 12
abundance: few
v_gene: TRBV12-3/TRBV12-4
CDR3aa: CASSLEGLDYTF
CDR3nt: TGTGCCAGCAGTTTAGAGGGGCTGGACTACACCTTC

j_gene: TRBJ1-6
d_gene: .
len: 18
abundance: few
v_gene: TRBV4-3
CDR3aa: CASSQALVGSSYNSPLHF
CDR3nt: TGCGCCAGCAGCCAGGCCCTAGTAGGGAGCTCCTATAATTCACCCCTCCACTTT

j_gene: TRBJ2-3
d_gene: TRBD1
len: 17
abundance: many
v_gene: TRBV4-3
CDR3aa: CASSQDYRDSLTDTQYF
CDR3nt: TGCGCCAGCAGCCAAGATTATAGGGACAGCCTCACAGATACGCAGTATTTT

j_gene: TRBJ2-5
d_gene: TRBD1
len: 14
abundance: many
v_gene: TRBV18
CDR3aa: CASSPGTGRETQYF
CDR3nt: TGTGCCAGCTCACCAGGGACAGGGAGAGAGACCCAGTACTTC

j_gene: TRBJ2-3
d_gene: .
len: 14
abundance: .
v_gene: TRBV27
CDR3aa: CASSTQTSTDTQYF
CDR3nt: TGTGCCAGCAGTACACAGACAAGCACAGATACGCAGTATTTT

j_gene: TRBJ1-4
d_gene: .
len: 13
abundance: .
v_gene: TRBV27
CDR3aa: CASSRRENEKLFF
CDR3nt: TGTGCCAGCAGCCGCCGAGAAAATGAAAAACTGTTTTTT

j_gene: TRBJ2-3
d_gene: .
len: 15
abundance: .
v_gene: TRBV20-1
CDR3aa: CSARGASPMVDTQYF
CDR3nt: TGCAGTGCTAGAGGGGCTAGCCCAATGGTTGATACGCAGTATTTT

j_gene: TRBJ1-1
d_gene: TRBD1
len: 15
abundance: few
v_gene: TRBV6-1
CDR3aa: CASTPPGGIAAEAFF
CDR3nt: TGTGCCAGCACCCCACCAGGGGGTATTGCCGCTGAAGCTTTCTTT

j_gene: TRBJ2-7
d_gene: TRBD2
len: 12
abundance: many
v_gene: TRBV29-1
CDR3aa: CSVGREAYEQYF
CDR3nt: TGCAGCGTTGGTCGGGAGGCCTACGAGCAGTACTTC

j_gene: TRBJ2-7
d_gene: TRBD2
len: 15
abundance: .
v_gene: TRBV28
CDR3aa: CASSPMKAGVREQYF
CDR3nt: TGTGCCAGCAGTCCCATGAAGGCGGGAGTTCGCGAGCAGTACTTC

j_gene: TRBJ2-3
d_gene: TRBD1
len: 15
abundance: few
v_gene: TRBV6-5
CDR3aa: CASTHRGAGTDTQYF
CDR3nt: TGTGCCAGCACCCACAGGGGTGCCGGCACAGATACGCAGTATTTT

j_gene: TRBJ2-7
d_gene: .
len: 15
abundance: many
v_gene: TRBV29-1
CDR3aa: CSVEGGGSPSYEQYF
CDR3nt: TGCAGCGTTGAAGGTGGGGGGTCTCCCTCCTACGAGCAGTACTTC

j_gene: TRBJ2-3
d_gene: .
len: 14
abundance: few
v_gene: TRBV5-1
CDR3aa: CASSLGQGYDTQYF
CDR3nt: TGCGCCAGCAGCTTGGGGCAGGGATACGATACGCAGTATTTT

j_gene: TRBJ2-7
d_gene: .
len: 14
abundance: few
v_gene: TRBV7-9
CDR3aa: CASSRGQRSYEQYF
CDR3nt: TGTGCCAGCAGCCGAGGACAGCGCTCCTACGAGCAGTACTTC

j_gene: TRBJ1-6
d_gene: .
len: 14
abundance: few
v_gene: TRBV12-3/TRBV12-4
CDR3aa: CASSLGTLNSPLHF
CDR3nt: TGTGCCAGCAGTTTAGGGACACTGAATTCACCCCTCCACTTT

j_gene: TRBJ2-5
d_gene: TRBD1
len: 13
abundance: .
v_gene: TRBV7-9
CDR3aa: CASSGTGRETQYF
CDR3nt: TGTGCCAGCTCCGGGACAGGGCGAGAGACCCAGTACTTC

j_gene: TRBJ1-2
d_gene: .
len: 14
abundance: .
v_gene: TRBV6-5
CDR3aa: CASSYDRDNYGYTF
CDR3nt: TGTGCCAGCAGTTACGACAGAGATAACTATGGCTACACCTTC

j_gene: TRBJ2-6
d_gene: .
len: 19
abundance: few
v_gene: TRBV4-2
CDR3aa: CASSQDIRGRVAGANVLTF
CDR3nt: TGTGCCAGCAGCCAAGATATTCGGGGGCGTGTGGCTGGGGCCAACGTCCTGACTTTC

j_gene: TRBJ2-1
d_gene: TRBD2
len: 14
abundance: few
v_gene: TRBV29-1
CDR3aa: CSVAGGGTYNEQFF
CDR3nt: TGCAGCGTTGCAGGCGGGGGAACCTACAATGAGCAGTTCTTC

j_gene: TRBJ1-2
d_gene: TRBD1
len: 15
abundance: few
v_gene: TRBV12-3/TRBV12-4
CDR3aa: CASSPTTGGSYGYTF
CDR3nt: TGTGCCAGCAGCCCAACGACAGGGGGCAGCTATGGCTACACCTTC

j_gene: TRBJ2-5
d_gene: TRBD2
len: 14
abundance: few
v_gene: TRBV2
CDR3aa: CASSPDWGGETQYF
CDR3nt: TGTGCCAGCAGTCCGGACTGGGGGGGGGAGACCCAGTACTTC

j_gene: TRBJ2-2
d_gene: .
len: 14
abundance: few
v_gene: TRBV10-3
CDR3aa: CAIRAGGETGELFF
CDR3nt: TGTGCCATCAGGGCCGGGGGCGAGACCGGGGAGCTGTTTTTT

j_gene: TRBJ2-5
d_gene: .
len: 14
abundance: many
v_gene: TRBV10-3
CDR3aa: CAISPGQSQETQYF
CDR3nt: TGTGCCATCAGCCCTGGACAGTCCCAAGAGACCCAGTACTTC

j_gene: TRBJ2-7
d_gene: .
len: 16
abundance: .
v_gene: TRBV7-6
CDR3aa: CASSWPKGGGDNEQYF
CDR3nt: TGTGCCAGCAGCTGGCCTAAGGGGGGAGGAGACAACGAGCAGTACTTC

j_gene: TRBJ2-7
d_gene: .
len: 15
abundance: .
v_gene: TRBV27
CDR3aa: CASSASTGTTYEQYF
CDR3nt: TGTGCCAGCAGTGCCTCAACAGGGACTACCTACGAGCAGTACTTC

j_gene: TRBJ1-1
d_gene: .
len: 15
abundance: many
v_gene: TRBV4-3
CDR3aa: CASSQEWATNTEAFF
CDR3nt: TGCGCCAGCAGCCAAGAGTGGGCCACGAACACTGAAGCTTTCTTT

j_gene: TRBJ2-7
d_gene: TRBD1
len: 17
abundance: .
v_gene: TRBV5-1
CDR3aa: CASSLAGRQGSSYEQYF
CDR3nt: TGCGCCAGCAGCTTGGCCGGGCGACAGGGGTCCTCCTACGAGCAGTACTTC

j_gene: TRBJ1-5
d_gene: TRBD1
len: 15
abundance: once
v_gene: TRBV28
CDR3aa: CASSGQGARNQPQHF
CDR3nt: TGTGCCAGCAGTGGACAGGGGGCACGAAATCAGCCCCAGCATTTT

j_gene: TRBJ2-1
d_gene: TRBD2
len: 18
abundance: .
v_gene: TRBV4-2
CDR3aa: CASSQGFDGTSGYNEQFF
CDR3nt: TGTGCCAGCAGCCAAGGGTTTGACGGGACTAGCGGCTACAATGAGCAGTTCTTC

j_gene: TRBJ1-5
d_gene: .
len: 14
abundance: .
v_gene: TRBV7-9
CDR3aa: CASSLLGPYGPQHF
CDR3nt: TGTGCCAGCAGCTTACTGGGGCCGTACGGGCCCCAGCATTTT

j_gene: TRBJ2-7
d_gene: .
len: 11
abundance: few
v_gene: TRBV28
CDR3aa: CASSFTTEQYF
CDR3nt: TGTGCCAGCAGTTTTACGACCGAGCAGTACTTC

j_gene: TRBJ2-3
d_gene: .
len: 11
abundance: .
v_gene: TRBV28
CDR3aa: CASTSRYTQYF
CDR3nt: TGTGCCAGCACCTCCCGGTATACGCAGTATTTT

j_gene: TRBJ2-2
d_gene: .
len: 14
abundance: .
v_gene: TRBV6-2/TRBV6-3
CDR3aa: CASSYSRNTGELFF
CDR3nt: TGTGCCAGCAGTTACTCTCGTAACACCGGGGAGCTGTTTTTT

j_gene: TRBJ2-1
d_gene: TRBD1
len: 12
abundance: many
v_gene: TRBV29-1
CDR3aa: CSVDRGANEQFF
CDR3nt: TGCAGCGTGGACAGGGGAGCGAATGAGCAGTTCTTC